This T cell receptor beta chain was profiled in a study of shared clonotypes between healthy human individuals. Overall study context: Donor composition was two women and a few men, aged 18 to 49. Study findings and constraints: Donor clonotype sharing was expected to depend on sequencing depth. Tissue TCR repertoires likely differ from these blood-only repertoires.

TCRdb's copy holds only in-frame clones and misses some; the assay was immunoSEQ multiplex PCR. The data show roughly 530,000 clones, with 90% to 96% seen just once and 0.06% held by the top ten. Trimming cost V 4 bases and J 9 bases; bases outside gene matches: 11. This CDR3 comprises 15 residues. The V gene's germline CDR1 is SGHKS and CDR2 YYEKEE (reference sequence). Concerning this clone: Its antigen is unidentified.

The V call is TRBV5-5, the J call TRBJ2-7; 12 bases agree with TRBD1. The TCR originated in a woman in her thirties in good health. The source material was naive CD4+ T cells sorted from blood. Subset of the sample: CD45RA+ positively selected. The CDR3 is CASSLAGTGGAVQYF. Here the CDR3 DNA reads TGTGCCAGCAGCCTCGCCGGGACAGGGGGCGCCGTGCAGTACTTC.